This TCR beta chain was sequenced during a study of blood T cells in healthy people across ages. Study overall: Capturing about one barcoded beta molecule per two T cells was achieved by template switching.

Concerning this clonotype: Its target is not known.

CDR1 is SEHNR and CDR2 is FQNEAQ in the germline V gene (reference sequence). V was trimmed by 5 bases and J by 3 bases, leaving 14 bases between them. This CDR3 region has 15 residues. Study-wide findings and caveats: Diversity figures derived from one million T cells were judged to underestimate the true value. A strong correlation was seen between TCR beta diversity and naive T cell percentage.

Donors gave roughly 9.1 milliliters of peripheral blood apiece. Alongside a J-beta primer mix, a sample-barcoded 5' primer served in a second PCR lasting about 6 to 11 cycles. Via MiXCR, TCRdb re-called the 5' RACE reads, giving one row per CDR3 protein. The data contain about 770,000 distinct CDR3 sequences, around 42% of them singletons. The sequenced material came from blood. This sequence joins TRBV7-9 and TRBJ2-1, with D tentatively TRBD1 or TRBD2 (5 bases each). The clonotype originates from a man in his 60s in good health. The CDR3 DNA follows: TGTGCCAGCAGCCCTCCGGGACGGAGCTACAATGAGCAGTTCTTC. This encodes CASSPPGRSYNEQFF.